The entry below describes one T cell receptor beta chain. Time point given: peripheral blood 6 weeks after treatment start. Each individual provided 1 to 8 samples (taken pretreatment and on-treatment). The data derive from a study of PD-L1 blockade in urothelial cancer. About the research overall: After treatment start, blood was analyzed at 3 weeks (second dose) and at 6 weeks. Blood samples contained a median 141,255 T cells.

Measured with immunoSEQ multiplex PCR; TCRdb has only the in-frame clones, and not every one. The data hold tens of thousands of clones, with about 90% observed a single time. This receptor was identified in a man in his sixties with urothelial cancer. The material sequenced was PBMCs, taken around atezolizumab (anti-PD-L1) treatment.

The CDR3 region has the DNA TGTGCTAGTGGCCCCCCCCCAGGGGGAAACACCATATATTTT. Translated: CASGPPPGGNTIYF. The chain employs TRBV12-5 and TRBJ1-3, with a possible D match to TRBD1 (5 bases). From germline, CDR1 is LGHNT and CDR2 FRNRAP. CDR3 length: 14 residues. V was shortened by 6 bases and J by 4 bases, with 13 bases between the two germline ends.